This note documents a single TCR beta chain sequence. The target antigen is unknown. A junction boundary mismatches the germline segment, possibly from a read error. The CDR3 has 14 amino acids. Germline-derived CDR1 and CDR2 are MNHEY and SVGEGT. The authors built TCR beta libraries using iRepertoire HTBI primers and Arm-PCR of CDR3 regions. MiXCR, run by TCRdb on the multiplex PCR reads, gives a single entry per CDR3 protein. The data contain roughly 420,000 distinct CDR3 sequences, around 15% of them seen just once; the ten biggest clones take up 20% to 25%. This entry is derived from a study of regulatory T cells in long-lasting Graves disease. Findings of the study overall: Persistent Graves' patients showed reduced TCR diversity versus newly diagnosed patients. Samples came from peripheral blood alone, without thyroid tissue. Public clonotype sharing was higher in persistent than newly diagnosed patients.

Described time point: newly diagnosed GD, antithyroid drugs for less than 3 months. PBMC-derived RNA was used for the TCR library. Patients with Graves' disease were diagnosed by American Thyroid Association guidelines. The rearrangement uses TRBV6-2 or TRBV6-3 and TRBJ1-1; maybe TRBD1 (6 bases). The sequence derives from a female donor with Graves disease. The specimen comprised peripheral blood mononuclear cells (PBMCs), sampled at new diagnosis, from a patient treated with antithyroid drugs. CDR3 nucleotide sequence: TGTGCCAGCAGTCGCAGGGGTGGGAACACTAAAGCTTTCTTT. It is translated as CASSRRGGNTKAFF.